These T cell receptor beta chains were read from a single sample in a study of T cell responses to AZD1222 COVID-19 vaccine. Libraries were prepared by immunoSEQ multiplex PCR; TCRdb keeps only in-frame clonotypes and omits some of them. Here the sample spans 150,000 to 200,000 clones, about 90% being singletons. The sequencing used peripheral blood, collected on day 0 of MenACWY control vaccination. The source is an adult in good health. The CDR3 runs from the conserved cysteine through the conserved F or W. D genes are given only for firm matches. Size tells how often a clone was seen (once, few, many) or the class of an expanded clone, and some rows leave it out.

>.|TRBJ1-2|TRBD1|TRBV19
TGTGCCAGTACCCTTGCACAGGGGGAAAACTATGGCTACACCTTC
CASTLAQGENYGYTF
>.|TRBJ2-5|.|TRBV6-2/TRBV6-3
TGTGCCAGCAGCCTTGACGGCGGGGGCCAACGGGAGACCCAGTACTTC
CASSLDGGGQRETQYF
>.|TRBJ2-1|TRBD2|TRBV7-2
TGTGCCAGCAGCTTTCCTAGCGGGAGGAATGAGCAGTTCTTC
CASSFPSGRNEQFF
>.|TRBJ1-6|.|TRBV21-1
TGTGCCAGCAGAAAAACTACAGTCTATAATTCACCCCTCCACTTT
CASRKTTVYNSPLHF
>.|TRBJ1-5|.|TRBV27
TGTGCCAGCAGTTTGGCTGGTGATAGCAATCAGCCCCAGCATTTT
CASSLAGDSNQPQHF
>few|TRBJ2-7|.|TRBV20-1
TGCAGTGCTAGTCCATCGTCGGACGAGCAGTACTTC
CSASPSSDEQYF
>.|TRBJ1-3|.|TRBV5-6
TGTGCCAGCAGCTTGGGCAGGGGAAACACCATATATTTT
CASSLGRGNTIYF
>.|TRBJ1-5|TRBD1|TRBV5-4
TGTGCCAGCAGCTCGACAGGGAGGGATCAGCCCCAGCATTTT
CASSSTGRDQPQHF
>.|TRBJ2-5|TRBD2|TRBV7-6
TGTGCCAGCAGCTTAGGGGCTAGCGGGGCGTACCAAGAGACCCAGTACTTC
CASSLGASGAYQETQYF
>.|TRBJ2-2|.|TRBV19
TGTGCCATGGGGACAGGGGAGCTGTTTTTT
CAMGTGELFF
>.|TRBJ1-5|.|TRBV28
TGTGCCAGCAGTTTAGGACAGCCCCAGCATTTT
CASSLGQPQHF
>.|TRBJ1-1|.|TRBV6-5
TGTGCCAGAAGGGAGTACCCTGAAGCTTTCTTT
CARREYPEAFF
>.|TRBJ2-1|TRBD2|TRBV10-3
TGTGCCATCAGAGACGGGACTAGCGGGAGGGCCAATGAGCAGTTCTTC
CAIRDGTSGRANEQFF